Listed here are 20 T cell receptor beta chains from one sample, sequenced in a study of OX40 agonist ivuxolimab in advanced cancers. TCRdb's copy holds only in-frame clones and misses some; the assay was immunoSEQ multiplex PCR. The profile covers about 79,000 clones, with 70% to 90% appearing a single time and under 4% taken by the ten largest. This specimen consisted of CD4+ or CD8+ T cells sorted from blood, obtained in a trial of the OX40 agonist ivuxolimab. All receptors derive from an adult with an advanced solid tumor such as melanoma, head and neck, liver or kidney cancer.

The chain carries TRBV7-9 and TRBJ2-2, with D perhaps being TRBD1 or TRBD2 (5 bases each). The CDR3 is 14 residues long. Trimming removed 1 base at V and 5 bases at J, with 8 bases between. Germline V gene data show CDR1 as SEHNR and CDR2 as FQNEAQ (reference sequence). CDR3 region: CASSLGGNTGELFF. In nucleotides, the CDR3 is TGTGCCAGCAGCTTAGGGGGGAATACCGGGGAGCTGTTTTTT. The variable domain in full, completed from reference TRBV7-9 and TRBJ2-2, reads DTGVSQNPRHKITKRGQNVTFRCDPISEHNRLYWYRQTLGQGPEFLTYFQNEAQLEKSRLLSDRFSAERPKGSFSTLEIQRTEQGDSAMYLCASSLGGNTGELFFGEGSRLTVL.

The chain combines TRBV4-1 with TRBJ2-7, with a possible D match to TRBD2 (5 bases). Trimming shortened V by 0 bases and J by 1 base, and 10 bases separated the two germline ends. This CDR3 region has 15 residues. CDR1 is MGHRA, CDR2 YSYEKL, per germline. This CDR3 reads CASSQDSGISYEQYF. In DNA form, the CDR3 reads TGCGCCAGCAGCCAAGATTCGGGGATTTCCTACGAGCAGTACTTC.

This chain uses TRBV5-1 with TRBJ1-1; the D gene is possibly TRBD1 (5 bases). The CDR3 runs to 16 residues. The V end lost 1 base, the J end lost 1 base, and 14 bases lay between the germline ends. CDR1 is SGHRS and CDR2 is YFSETQ in the germline V gene. The CDR3 DNA is TGCGCCAGCAGCTTGAGTGGAGGGGCGTCGAACACTGAAGCTTTCTTT. This codes for CASSLSGGASNTEAFF.

This clone was detected once. The chain employs TRBV5-1 and TRBJ2-3; 9 nucleotides align to TRBD2. With 4 bases clipped from V and 4 bases from J, the junction kept 4 bases outside the gene matches. Germline CDR1 and CDR2: SGHRS and YFSETQ. This CDR3 region has 14 residues. CDR3 residues: CASSLGLASDTQYF. DNA for the CDR3: TGCGCCAGCAGCCTGGGACTAGCCTCAGATACGCAGTATTTT.

The chain has TRBV2 and TRBJ1-2; 8 nucleotides line up with TRBD1. After removal of 7 bases from V and 2 bases from J, the junction contained 6 bases not matched to a gene. Germline CDR1 and CDR2: SNHLY and FYNNEI. This CDR3 spans 14 amino acids. The CDR3 nucleotides are TGTGCCAGCACCCGAGGACAGGGAAACTATGGCTACACCTTC. Its translation: CASTRGQGNYGYTF.

V and J are TRBV2 and TRBJ2-7; TRBD1 matches 12 bases. Germline V gives CDR1 SNHLY, CDR2 FYNNEI. The V gene end was trimmed by 8 bases and the J gene end by 2 bases; junction bases not matched to a gene: 1. CDR3 size: 13 residues. CDR3 loop: CASRDRGPYEQYF. Here the CDR3 DNA reads TGTGCCAGCCGGGACAGGGGGCCCTACGAGCAGTACTTC. Supplemented by reference TRBV2 and TRBJ2-7, the full variable domain reads EPEVTQTPSHQVTQMGQEVILRCVPISNHLYFYWYRQILGQKVEFLVSFYNNEISEKSEIFDDQFSVERPDGSNFTLKIRSTKLEDSAMYFCASRDRGPYEQYFGPGTRLTVT.

DNA for the CDR3: TGTGCCAGCAGCTTTTTTGCGGGAGGTAGCAATGAGCAGTTCTTC. This gives the protein CASSFFAGGSNEQFF. The rearrangement links TRBV7-6 to TRBJ2-1; TRBD2 agrees at 8 bases. The CDR3 is 15 residues long. In germline, CDR1 is SGHVS, CDR2 FNYEAQ. The ends lost 3 bases at V and 6 bases at J; junction bases unmatched: 7.

This sequence joins TRBV7-3 and TRBJ2-5, with D maybe TRBD2 (5 bases). Germline V lookup: CDR1 SGHTA, CDR2 FQGTGA. V gave up 5 bases and J gave up 7 bases, with 23 bases separating them. This CDR3 is built from 16 residues. CDR3 sequence (DNA): TGTGCCAGCAGCCTCCCCAGCGGACTCTCCGGTGGGACCCAGTACTTC. Translating gives CASSLPSGLSGGTQYF.

The chain uses TRBV11-2 and TRBJ2-4; 8 bases fit TRBD1. The CDR3 is 14 residues long. Germline CDR1 and CDR2: SGHAT and FQNNGV. The trim removed 5 bases at V and 9 bases at J, leaving 9 bases unmatched. The DNA for the CDR3 is TGTGCCAGCAGCCAAGACAGGGGAAGTGGCATTCAGTACTTC. Translating it yields CASSQDRGSGIQYF.

The CDR3 here is CASSPAGSFNPYF. The CDR3 region has the DNA TGTGCCAGTAGTCCAGCGGGTAGTTTTAATCCCTACTTC. The chain is built from TRBV19 and TRBJ2-5, with a tentative D call TRBD2 (6 bases). The CDR3 has 13 amino acids. In germline, CDR1 is LNHDA, CDR2 SQIVND (reference sequence). Trimming took off 5 bases at V and 14 bases at J, with 21 bases between the two ends.

This chain uses TRBV4-1 with TRBJ1-6; no definite D call. Trimming stripped 2 bases from V and 10 bases from J, with 12 bases between. CDR1 and CDR2 (germline): MGHRA, YSYEKL. This CDR3 is 14 amino acids long. CDR3 in amino acids: CASSQSGPLSPLHF. In DNA form, the CDR3 reads TGCGCCAGCAGCCAATCTGGACCGCTCTCACCCCTCCACTTT.

The V gene is TRBV2, the J gene TRBJ2-5, with a possible D match to TRBD1 (6 bases). CDR3 length equals 14 residues. Germline assignment: CDR1 SNHLY and CDR2 FYNNEI. V dropped 7 bases and J dropped 1 base, with 13 bases sitting between them. The CDR3 nucleotides read TGTGCCAGCAAAGGGCGGACAGTCCAAGAGACCCAGTACTTC. Its protein product is CASKGRTVQETQYF.

The V gene is TRBV7-9, the J gene TRBJ2-3; TRBD1 matches 8 bases. Germline V gives CDR1 SEHNR, CDR2 FQNEAQ (reference sequence). CDR3 length: 16 residues. J gave up 0 bases and V 1 base, and 3 bases lay outside the gene matches. The DNA for the CDR3 is TGTGCCAGCAGCTTAGGCAGGGGGCAGAGCACAGATACGCAGTATTTT. It specifies CASSLGRGQSTDTQYF.

V usage is TRBV5-1 and J usage is TRBJ1-6; D is ambiguous. Germline-derived CDR1 and CDR2 are SGHRS and YFSETQ. CDR3 length: 16 residues. V shed 2 bases and J shed 0 bases, with 9 bases lying between them. This CDR3 is CASSFGLSSYNSPLHF. The CDR3, as DNA: TGCGCCAGCAGCTTCGGGTTGAGCTCCTATAATTCACCCCTCCACTTT.

V gene TRBV29-1 combines with J gene TRBJ2-3, with 9 positions matching TRBD1. In germline, CDR1 is SQVTM, CDR2 ANQGSEA. The CDR3 runs 15 residues. Losses at the gene ends were 6 bases for V and 0 bases for J; bases not matched to a gene: 7. The CDR3 region is CSVGGQGGSTDTQYF. The CDR3 nucleotides are TGCAGCGTGGGGGGACAGGGAGGAAGCACAGATACGCAGTATTTT.

This clone was found a few times. J is TRBJ2-3 and V is TRBV7-2; 8 bases map to TRBD2. The germline gives CDR1 SGHTA, CDR2 FQGNSA. J was trimmed by 7 bases and V by 6 bases; bases with no gene match: 15. CDR3 length equals 16 residues. Here the CDR3 DNA reads TGTGCCAGCAGGTTGAGCGGGAGAGGAAGGGCAAATACGCAGTATTTT. It translates to CASRLSGRGRANTQYF.

This rearrangement joins TRBV28 to TRBJ1-5; TRBD1 is a possible D gene (6 bases). CDR1 and CDR2 from the germline V gene are MDHEN and SYDVKM. The CDR3 covers 16 residues. Trimming took off 6 bases at V and 11 bases at J, with 26 bases between the two ends. CDR3 DNA sequence: TGTGCCAGCAGCTTGATCCGGGACACCGCAAGGCGGGCCCAGCATTTT. Its protein is CASSLIRDTARRAQHF.

The sample holds a few counts of this clone. In DNA form, the CDR3 reads TGTGCCAGCAGCTTAAAAATCGTCGGCGAGCAGTACTTC. This gives the protein CASSLKIVGEQYF. V and J are TRBV7-9 and TRBJ2-7; D not resolved. This CDR3 is 13 amino acids long. Germline loops: CDR1 SEHNR, CDR2 FQNEAQ (reference sequence). Trimming took 2 bases from V and 6 from J, leaving 11 bases between them. Full variable domain (remainder filled in from reference TRBV7-9 and TRBJ2-7): DTGVSQNPRHKITKRGQNVTFRCDPISEHNRLYWYRQTLGQGPEFLTYFQNEAQLEKSRLLSDRFSAERPKGSFSTLEIQRTEQGDSAMYLCASSLKIVGEQYFGPGTRLTVT.

The V and J genes are TRBV4-1 and TRBJ2-4; either TRBD1 or TRBD2 may supply D (5 bases each). Trimming took off 0 bases at V and 7 bases at J, with 10 bases between the two ends. The CDR3 is made up of 14 amino acids. CDR1 and CDR2 from the germline V gene are MGHRA and YSYEKL. The CDR3 reads CASSQDKGTNIQYF. CDR3 DNA: TGCGCCAGCAGCCAAGACAAGGGGACGAACATTCAGTACTTC.

In its sample, this clone was seen once. The chain carries TRBV7-6 and TRBJ2-1; the D gene is possibly TRBD2 (6 bases). V lost 2 bases and J 3 bases, leaving 14 bases between the germline ends. Germline V gene data show CDR1 as SGHVS and CDR2 as FNYEAQ. This CDR3 spans 16 amino acids. The CDR3 loop is CASSLLQREYYNEQFF. Written as DNA, the CDR3 is TGTGCCAGCAGCTTACTCCAACGGGAGTACTACAATGAGCAGTTCTTC.